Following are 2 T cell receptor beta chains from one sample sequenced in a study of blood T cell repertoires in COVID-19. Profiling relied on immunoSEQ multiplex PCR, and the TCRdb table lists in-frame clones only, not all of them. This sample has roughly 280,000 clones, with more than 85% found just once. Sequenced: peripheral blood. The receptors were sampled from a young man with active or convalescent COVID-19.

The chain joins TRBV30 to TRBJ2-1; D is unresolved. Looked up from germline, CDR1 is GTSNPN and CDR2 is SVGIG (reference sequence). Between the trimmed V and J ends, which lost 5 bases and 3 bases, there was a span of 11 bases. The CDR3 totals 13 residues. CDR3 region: CAWDKYGYNEQFF. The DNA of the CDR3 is TGTGCCTGGGATAAATACGGCTACAATGAGCAGTTCTTC.

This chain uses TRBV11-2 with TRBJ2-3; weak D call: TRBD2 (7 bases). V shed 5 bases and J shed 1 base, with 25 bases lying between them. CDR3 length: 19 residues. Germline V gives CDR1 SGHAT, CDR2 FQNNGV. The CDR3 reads CASSRRASALRGRTDTQYF. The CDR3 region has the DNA TGTGCCAGCAGCCGCCGAGCCAGCGCGTTGCGGGGGCGCACAGATACGCAGTATTTT. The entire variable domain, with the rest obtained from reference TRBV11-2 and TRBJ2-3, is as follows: EAGVAQSPRYKIIEKRQSVAFWCNPISGHATLYWYQQILGQGPKLLIQFQNNGVVDDSQLPKDRFSAERLKGVDSTLKIQPAKLEDSAVYLCASSRRASALRGRTDTQYFGPGTRLTVL.